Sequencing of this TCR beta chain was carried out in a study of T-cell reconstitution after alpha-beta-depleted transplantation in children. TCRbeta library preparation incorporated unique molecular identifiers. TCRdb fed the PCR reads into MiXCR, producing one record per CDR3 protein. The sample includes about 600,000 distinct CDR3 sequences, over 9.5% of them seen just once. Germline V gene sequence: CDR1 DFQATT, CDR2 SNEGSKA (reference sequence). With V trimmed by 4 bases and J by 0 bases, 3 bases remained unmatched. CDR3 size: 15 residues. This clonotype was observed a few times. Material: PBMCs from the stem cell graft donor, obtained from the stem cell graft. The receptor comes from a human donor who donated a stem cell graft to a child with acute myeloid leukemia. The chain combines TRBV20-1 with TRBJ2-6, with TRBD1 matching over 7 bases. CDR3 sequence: CSAIDRVSGANVLTF. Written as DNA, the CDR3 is TGCAGTGCTATTGACAGGGTCTCTGGGGCCAACGTCCTGACTTTC.